These T cell receptor beta chains were read from a single sample in a study of monozygotic twins with inflammatory bowel disease. TCRdb re-called the 5' RACE reads; every CDR3 protein appears as one record, without DNA. In total, the table holds over 200,000 distinct CDR3 sequences. The sequencing input was blood. The receptors were sampled from a human donor with ulcerative colitis or Crohn's disease, or a healthy co-twin of an affected twin (not recorded which). Each CDR3 is given with its conserved first and last residue. Each record gives: CDR3 length, V gene, J gene, CDR3 protein.

12	TRBV29-1	TRBJ2-1	CSVLDGAPAPFF
14	TRBV5-1	TRBJ2-7	CASSLRSGVVEQYF
13	TRBV20-1	TRBJ2-7	CSATQSGTYEQYF
12	TRBV7-6	TRBJ2-5	CASSFREETQYF
15	TRBV20-1	TRBJ1-3	CSAPGGLFSGNTIYF
12	TRBV19	TRBJ2-5	CASSIQGETQYF
12	TRBV20-1	TRBJ1-2	CSASGTGYGYTF
15	TRBV3-1	TRBJ1-3	CASTIQAGGGNTIYF
13	TRBV9	TRBJ2-3	CASAGQVTDTQYF
17	TRBV19	TRBJ2-7	CASSISKWGQGFYEQYF
14	TRBV9	TRBJ1-6	CASSVGDRNSPLHF
16	TRBV6-1	TRBJ1-5	CASSDSRVMGNQPQHF
15	TRBV5-1	TRBJ1-3	CASSLFGQSGNTIYF
16	TRBV21-1	TRBJ1-1	CASSKALLLMNTEAFF
16	TRBV2	TRBJ1-4	CASSEGRAGGGEKLFF
11	TRBV6-6	TRBJ2-5	CASSYQETQYF
15	TRBV6-5	TRBJ1-3	CASSYRDKPGNTIYF
14	TRBV5-1	TRBJ2-5	CASSLEGQEETQYF
12	TRBV20-1	TRBJ2-2	CSARDGTGELFF
16	TRBV3-1	TRBJ2-7	CASSPAGTGFSYEQYF
14	TRBV5-1	TRBJ2-7	CASSLMGLLYEQYF
16	TRBV20-1	TRBJ2-1	CSAIPNPRVDYNEQFF
14	TRBV6-4	TRBJ2-5	CASSERGAEETQYF
16	TRBV2	TRBJ2-3	CATKPFGTASTDTQYF
15	TRBV18	TRBJ2-7	CASSPRTGGIYEQYF
16	TRBV4-2	TRBJ1-1	CASSQERVLENTEAFF
15	TRBV15	TRBJ1-5	CATSNFRGSNQPQHF
12	TRBV2	TRBJ2-1	CASPTGRGEQFF
16	TRBV5-1	TRBJ2-5	CASSGGTSGSQETQYF
15	TRBV12-3/TRBV12-4	TRBJ1-2	CASSFALGRDYGYTF
13	TRBV6-4	TRBJ2-3	CASAARRGDTQYF
15	TRBV5-1	TRBJ1-2	CASRTGQASNYGYTF
14	TRBV10-1	TRBJ2-7	CASSRTGVGYEQYF
17	TRBV29-1	TRBJ1-2	CSVEDRVEGGVNYGYTF
13	TRBV6-5	TRBJ1-1	CASSYGDRTEAFF
15	TRBV6-1	TRBJ2-1	CASRTSGWDYNEQFF
15	TRBV11-2	TRBJ2-2	CASSRAGQKTGELFF
15	TRBV7-2	TRBJ2-5	CASSLGPGLTETQYF
14	TRBV7-2	TRBJ2-3	CASSLAPRSGTQYF
16	TRBV4-2	TRBJ1-2	CASSQEATGANYGYTF
13	TRBV2	TRBJ2-7	CASSRLRTYEQYF
14	TRBV19	TRBJ2-2	CASRTGANTGELFF
11	TRBV20-1	TRBJ1-2	CSAKTNYGYTF
13	TRBV11-3	TRBJ2-5	CASSFGLQETQYF
15	TRBV5-1	TRBJ2-2	CASSSPGAGIGELFF
14	TRBV7-9	TRBJ1-3	CASSLAGPGNTIYF
17	TRBV5-5	TRBJ2-1	CASSLDGGGGAHNEQFF
14	TRBV5-6	TRBJ2-5	CASSFRQPQETQYF
14	TRBV5-1	TRBJ1-5	CASSLAGGDQPQHF
13	TRBV7-2	TRBJ1-2	CASSSGPEYGYTF
12	TRBV19	TRBJ2-1	CASSIQGNEQFF
13	TRBV10-3	TRBJ2-7	CATGQGLGNEQYF
12	TRBV5-1	TRBJ1-1	CASSFTGTEAFF
14	TRBV5-1	TRBJ1-6	CASSWGQGASPLHF
17	TRBV4-2	TRBJ1-5	CASSQAADDYSNQPQHF